This T cell receptor beta chain was retrieved from a study of T-cell reconstitution after alpha-beta-depleted transplantation in children. Unique molecular identifiers were incorporated during preparation of the TCRbeta library. TCRdb reprocessed the PCR reads with MiXCR, giving one entry per CDR3 protein. Here the sample spans a few hundred thousand distinct CDR3 sequences, approximately 10% being singletons. This clonotype was counted at least ten times. Germline loops: CDR1 DFQATT, CDR2 SNEGSKA (reference sequence). The CDR3 consists of 14 residues. V gave up 5 bases and J gave up 2 bases, with 14 bases separating them.

This material consisted of PBMCs, taken before TCRalphabeta/CD19-depleted stem cell transplant. The clonotype originates from a child under two years old with acute myeloid leukemia, due to receive a stem cell transplant. The rearrangement joins TRBV20-1 to TRBJ2-3; D may be TRBD1 or TRBD2 (6 bases each). The CDR3 protein is CSAGGRLFTDTQYF. CDR3 nucleotide sequence: TGCAGTGCTGGGGGGCGCCTATTCACAGATACGCAGTATTTT.